These T cell receptor beta chains were read from a single sample in a study of blood T cell repertoires in COVID-19. TCRdb's copy holds only in-frame clones and misses some; the assay was immunoSEQ multiplex PCR. The sample lists approximately 250,000 clones, approximately 85% occurring once. Sequenced sample: PBMCs or T cells enriched from blood (not recorded which). These receptors all come from a woman in her fifties or sixties with acute COVID-19. Each CDR3 is given with its conserved first and last residue. The order of the fields is V gene, J gene, clone size, D gene, CDR3 protein, CDR3 DNA. A D gene is named only where the DNA matches it firmly. Part of the rows lack a size; the others show once, few, many or a class for expanded clones.

TRBV27,TRBJ1-2,NA,TRBD1,CASSSPGQVKGYTF,TGTGCCAGCAGTTCACCCGGACAGGTTAAAGGCTACACCTTC
TRBV7-9,TRBJ1-1,NA,TRBD1,CASSLARGRPEAFF,TGTGCCAGCAGCTTAGCGAGGGGGCGTCCTGAAGCTTTCTTT
TRBV7-9,TRBJ1-1,NA,NA,CASSPLREGSTEAFF,TGTGCCAGCAGCCCCCTCAGAGAGGGTAGCACTGAAGCTTTCTTT
TRBV18,TRBJ2-1,NA,TRBD2,CASSPRTGGSDEQFF,TGTGCCAGCTCACCAAGGACGGGGGGGAGCGATGAGCAGTTCTTC
TRBV5-6,TRBJ1-1,NA,NA,CASSLGQLINTEAFF,TGTGCCAGCAGCTTGGGGCAGTTAATTAACACTGAAGCTTTCTTT
TRBV10-1,TRBJ2-2,NA,TRBD1,CASSIGTGDTGELFF,TGCGCCAGCAGTATCGGGACAGGGGACACCGGGGAGCTGTTTTTT
TRBV5-1,TRBJ1-3,NA,TRBD1,CASSLDETGPGNTIYF,TGCGCCAGCAGCTTGGATGAGACAGGGCCTGGAAACACCATATATTTT
TRBV28,TRBJ1-5,few,NA,CASSNRVGGQPQHF,TGTGCCAGCAGTAACCGAGTGGGAGGGCAGCCCCAGCATTTT
TRBV12-3/TRBV12-4,TRBJ2-2,NA,NA,CASSAGLTGELFF,TGTGCCAGCAGTGCGGGGCTTACCGGGGAGCTGTTTTTT
TRBV5-5,TRBJ1-3,few,NA,CASSLAGGNTIYF,TGTGCCAGCAGCCTTGCCGGGGGAAACACCATATATTTT
TRBV11-3,TRBJ2-6,NA,NA,CASSSQGSGANVLTF,TGTGCCAGCAGCTCTCAGGGATCTGGGGCCAACGTCCTGACTTTC